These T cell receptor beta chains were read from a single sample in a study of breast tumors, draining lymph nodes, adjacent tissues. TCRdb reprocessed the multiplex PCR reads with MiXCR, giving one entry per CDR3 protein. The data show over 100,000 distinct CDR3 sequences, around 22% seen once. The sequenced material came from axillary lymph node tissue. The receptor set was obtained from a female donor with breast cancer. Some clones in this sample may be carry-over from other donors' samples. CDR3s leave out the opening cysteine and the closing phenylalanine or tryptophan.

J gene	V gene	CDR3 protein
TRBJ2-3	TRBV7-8	ASSQMAPSGASTDTQY
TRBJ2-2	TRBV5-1	ASSLSLSNTGELF
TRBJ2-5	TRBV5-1	ASTSFGTGVETQY
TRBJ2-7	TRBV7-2	ASSSSVAGESEQY
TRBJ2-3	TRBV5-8	ASSLGPKGDTQY
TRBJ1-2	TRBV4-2	ASSFRDTHYGYT
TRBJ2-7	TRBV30	AWSRRQGLNEQY
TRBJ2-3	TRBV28	ASGSQGDTQY
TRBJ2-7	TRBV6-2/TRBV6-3	ASSQPGQPYYEQY
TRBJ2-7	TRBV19	ASSPTGGGEQY
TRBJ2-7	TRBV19	ASSTPRDRGGTYEQY
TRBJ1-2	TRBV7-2	ASSLGPHLGYT
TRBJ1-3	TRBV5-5	ASSLGPSSSGNTIY
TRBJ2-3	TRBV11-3	ASSLGSYTDTQY
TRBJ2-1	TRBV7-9	ASSFGGGSSYNEQF
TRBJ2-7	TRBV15	ATSRGSQPSYEQY
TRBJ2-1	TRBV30	AWNSGRAAYNEQF
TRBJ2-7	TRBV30	AWSAGTGGGYEQY
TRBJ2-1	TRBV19	ASSLSRDNTNEQF
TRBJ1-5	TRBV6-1	ASNGQGGNQPQH
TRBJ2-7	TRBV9	ASSVEIGQGEQY
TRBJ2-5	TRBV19	ASSYIQGGRETQY
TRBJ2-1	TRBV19	ASSMDSGSYNEQF
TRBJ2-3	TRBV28	ASSFFRGRDTQY
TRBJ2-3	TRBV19	ASSSRTGGVADTQY
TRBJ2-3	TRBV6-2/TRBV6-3	AIRTSGSTDTQY
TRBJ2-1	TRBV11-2	ASSVAGGLHNEQF
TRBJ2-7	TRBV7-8	ASSLEVSSYEQY
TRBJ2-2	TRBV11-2	ASSQTVSTGELF
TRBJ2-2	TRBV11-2	ASSLVMGVTGELF
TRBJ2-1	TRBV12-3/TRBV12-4	ASSLREGNEQF
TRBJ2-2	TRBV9	ASSVEGRGSGELF
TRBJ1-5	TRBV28	ASSSPGQLYSNQPQH
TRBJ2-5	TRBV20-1	SATGWQETQY
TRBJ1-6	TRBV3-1	ASSLREDNSPLH
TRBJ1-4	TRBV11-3	ASSLGQRARNEKLF
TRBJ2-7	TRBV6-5	ASRHTGLGEQY
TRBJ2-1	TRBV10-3	AISLIENEQF
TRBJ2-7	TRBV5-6	ASSDTGGGYEQY
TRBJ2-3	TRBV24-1	ATSDSAGAQPDTQY
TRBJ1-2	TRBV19	ASSIEVGGVYGYT
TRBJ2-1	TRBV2	ASRLTVANEQF
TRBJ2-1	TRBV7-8	ASSLRDRGRLTYNEQF